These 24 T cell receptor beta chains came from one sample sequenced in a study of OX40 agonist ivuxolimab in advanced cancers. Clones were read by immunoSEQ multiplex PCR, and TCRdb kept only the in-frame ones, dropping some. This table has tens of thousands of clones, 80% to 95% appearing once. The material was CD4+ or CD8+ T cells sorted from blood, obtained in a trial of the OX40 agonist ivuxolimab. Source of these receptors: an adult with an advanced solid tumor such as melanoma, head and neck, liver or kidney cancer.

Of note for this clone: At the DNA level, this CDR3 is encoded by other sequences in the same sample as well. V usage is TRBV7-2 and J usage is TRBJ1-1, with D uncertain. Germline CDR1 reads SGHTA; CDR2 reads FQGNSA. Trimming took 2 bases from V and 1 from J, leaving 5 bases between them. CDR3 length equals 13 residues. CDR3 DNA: TGTGCCAGCAGCTTAACCGAGAACACTGAAGCTTTCTTT. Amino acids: CASSLTENTEAFF. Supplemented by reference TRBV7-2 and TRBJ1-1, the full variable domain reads GAGVSQSPSNKVTEKGKDVELRCDPISGHTALYWYRQSLGQGLEFLIYFQGNSAPDKSGLPSDRFSAERTGGSVSTLTIQRTQQEDSAVYLCASSLTENTEAFFGQGTRLTVV.

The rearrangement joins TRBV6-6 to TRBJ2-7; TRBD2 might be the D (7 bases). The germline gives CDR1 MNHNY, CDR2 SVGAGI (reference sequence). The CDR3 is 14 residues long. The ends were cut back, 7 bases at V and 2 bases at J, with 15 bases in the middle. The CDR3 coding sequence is TGTGCCAGCAAGAGGCTCGGGGGGCCCTACGAGCAGTACTTC. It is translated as CASKRLGGPYEQYF.

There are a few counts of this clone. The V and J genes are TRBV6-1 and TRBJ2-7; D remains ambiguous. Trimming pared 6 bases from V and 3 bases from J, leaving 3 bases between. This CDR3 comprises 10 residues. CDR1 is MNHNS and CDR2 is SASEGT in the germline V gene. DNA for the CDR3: TGTGCCAGCAGATACTACGAGCAGTACTTC. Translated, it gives CASRYYEQYF.

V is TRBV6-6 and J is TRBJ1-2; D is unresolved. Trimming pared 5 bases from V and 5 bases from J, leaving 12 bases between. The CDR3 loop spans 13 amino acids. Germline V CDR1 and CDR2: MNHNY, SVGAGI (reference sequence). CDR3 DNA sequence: TGTGCCAGCAGTCAGAGGGTGGGGTATGGCTACACCTTC. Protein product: CASSQRVGYGYTF.

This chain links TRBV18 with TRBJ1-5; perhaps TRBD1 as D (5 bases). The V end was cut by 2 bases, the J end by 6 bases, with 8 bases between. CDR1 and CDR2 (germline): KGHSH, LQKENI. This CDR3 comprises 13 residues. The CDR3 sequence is CASSPGAGQPQHF. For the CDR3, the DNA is TGTGCCAGCTCACCAGGGGCGGGTCAGCCCCAGCATTTT.

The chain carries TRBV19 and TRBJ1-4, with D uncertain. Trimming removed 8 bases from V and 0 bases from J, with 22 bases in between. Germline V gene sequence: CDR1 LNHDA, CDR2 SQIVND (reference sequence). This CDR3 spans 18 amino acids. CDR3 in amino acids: CASSSARLPGATNEKLFF. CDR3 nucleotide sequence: TGTGCCAGTTCATCCGCCAGGCTCCCCGGGGCAACTAATGAAAAACTGTTTTTT.

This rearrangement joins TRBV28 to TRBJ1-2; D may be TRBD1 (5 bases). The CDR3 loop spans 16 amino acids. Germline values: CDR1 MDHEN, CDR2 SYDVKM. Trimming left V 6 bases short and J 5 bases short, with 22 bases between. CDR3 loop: CASRVGGTEVGYGYTF. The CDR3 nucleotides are TGTGCCAGCAGGGTCGGGGGGACGGAGGTTGGTTATGGCTACACCTTC.

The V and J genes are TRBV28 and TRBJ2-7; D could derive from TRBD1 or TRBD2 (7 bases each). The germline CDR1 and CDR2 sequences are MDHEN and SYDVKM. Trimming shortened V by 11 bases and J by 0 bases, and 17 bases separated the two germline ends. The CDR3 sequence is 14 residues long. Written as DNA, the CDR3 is TGTGCCGTGCGGGGGACAGCGAGCTCCTACGAGCAGTACTTC. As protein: CAVRGTASSYEQYF.

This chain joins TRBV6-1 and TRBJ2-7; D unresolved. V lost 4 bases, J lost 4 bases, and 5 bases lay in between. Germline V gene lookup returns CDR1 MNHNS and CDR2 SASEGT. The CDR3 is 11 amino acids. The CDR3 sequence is CASSALYEQYF. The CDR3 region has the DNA TGTGCCAGCAGTGCCTTATACGAGCAGTACTTC.

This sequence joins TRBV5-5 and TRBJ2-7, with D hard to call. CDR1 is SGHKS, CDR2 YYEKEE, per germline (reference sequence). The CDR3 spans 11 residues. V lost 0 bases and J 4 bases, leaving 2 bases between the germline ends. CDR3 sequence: CASSLVYEQYF. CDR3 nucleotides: TGTGCCAGCAGCTTGGTTTACGAGCAGTACTTC.

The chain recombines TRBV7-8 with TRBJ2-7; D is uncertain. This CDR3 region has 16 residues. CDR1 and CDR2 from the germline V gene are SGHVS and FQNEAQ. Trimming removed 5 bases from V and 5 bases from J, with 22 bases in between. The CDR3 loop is CASSLHRAPTGNEQYF. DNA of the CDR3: TGTGCCAGCAGCCTACACCGGGCCCCTACCGGCAACGAGCAGTACTTC.

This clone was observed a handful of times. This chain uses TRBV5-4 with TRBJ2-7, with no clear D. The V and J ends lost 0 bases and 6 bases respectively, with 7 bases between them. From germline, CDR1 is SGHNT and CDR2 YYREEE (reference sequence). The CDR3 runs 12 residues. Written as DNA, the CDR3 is TGTGCCAGCAGCTTGGCGACGTCCGAGCAGTACTTC. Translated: CASSLATSEQYF.

CDR3 residues: CASSLVGTKGPGELFF. In DNA form, the CDR3 reads TGTGCCAGCAGCTTAGTCGGGACAAAAGGTCCCGGGGAGCTGTTTTTT. The chain employs TRBV7-8 and TRBJ2-2; D might be TRBD1 (6 bases). This CDR3 has 16 amino acids. CDR1 and CDR2 (germline): SGHVS, FQNEAQ. V shed 1 base and J shed 6 bases, with 15 bases lying between them. Combining the CDR3 with reference TRBV7-8 and TRBJ2-2 gives the whole variable domain GAGVSQSPRYKVAKRGQDVALRCDPISGHVSLFWYQQALGQGPEFLTYFQNEAQLDKSGLPSDRFFAERPEGSVSTLKIQRTQQEDSAVYLCASSLVGTKGPGELFFGEGSRLTVL.

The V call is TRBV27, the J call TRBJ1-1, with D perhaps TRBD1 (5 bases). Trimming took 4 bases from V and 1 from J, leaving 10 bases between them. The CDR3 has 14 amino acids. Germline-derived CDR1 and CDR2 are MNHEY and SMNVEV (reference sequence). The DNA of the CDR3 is TGTGCCAGCAGTTCTCGGAGGGGGAACACTGAAGCTTTCTTT. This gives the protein CASSSRRGNTEAFF.

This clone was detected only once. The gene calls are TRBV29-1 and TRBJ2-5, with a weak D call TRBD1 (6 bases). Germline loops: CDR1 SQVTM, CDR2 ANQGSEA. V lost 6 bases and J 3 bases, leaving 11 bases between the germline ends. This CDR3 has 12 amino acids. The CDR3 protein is CSVRGRKETQYF. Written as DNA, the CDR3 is TGCAGCGTGAGGGGGAGAAAAGAGACCCAGTACTTC.

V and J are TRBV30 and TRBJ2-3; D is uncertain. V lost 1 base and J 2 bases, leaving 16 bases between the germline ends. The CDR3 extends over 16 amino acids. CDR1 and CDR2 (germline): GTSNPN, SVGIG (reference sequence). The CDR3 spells CAWSAESTTFTDTQYF. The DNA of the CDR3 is TGTGCCTGGAGTGCCGAGTCTACCACTTTCACAGATACGCAGTATTTT.

CDR3 in amino acids: CASSLGTGTQETQYF. CDR3 nucleotide sequence: TGTGCCAGCAGCTTAGGGACAGGGACCCAAGAGACCCAGTACTTC. The chain carries TRBV11-1 and TRBJ2-5; 8 nucleotides agree with TRBD1. Germline V gene lookup returns CDR1 SGHAT and CDR2 FQDESV (reference sequence). This CDR3 spans 15 amino acids. The trim removed 1 base at V and 1 base at J, leaving 2 bases unmatched.

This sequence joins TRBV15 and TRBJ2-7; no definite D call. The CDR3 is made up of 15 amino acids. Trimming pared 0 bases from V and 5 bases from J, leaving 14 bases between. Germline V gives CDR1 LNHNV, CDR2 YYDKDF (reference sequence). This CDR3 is CATSRDPGQSNEQYF. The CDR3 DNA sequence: TGTGCCACCAGCAGAGATCCCGGCCAAAGCAACGAGCAGTACTTC.

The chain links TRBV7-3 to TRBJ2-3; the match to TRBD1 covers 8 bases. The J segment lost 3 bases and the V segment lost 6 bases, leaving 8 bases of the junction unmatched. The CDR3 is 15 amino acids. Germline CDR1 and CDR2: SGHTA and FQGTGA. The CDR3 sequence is CASSPTGQGTDTQYF. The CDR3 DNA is TGTGCCAGCAGTCCAACCGGACAGGGAACAGATACGCAGTATTTT.

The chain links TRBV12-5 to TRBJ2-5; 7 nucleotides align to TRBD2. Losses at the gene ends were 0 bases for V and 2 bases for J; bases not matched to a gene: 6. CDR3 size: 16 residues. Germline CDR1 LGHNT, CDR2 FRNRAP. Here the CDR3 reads CASGLVIGEGQETQYF. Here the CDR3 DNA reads TGTGCTAGTGGTTTGGTTATCGGGGAGGGACAAGAGACCCAGTACTTC. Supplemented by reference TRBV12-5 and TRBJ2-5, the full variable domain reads DARVTQTPRHKVTEMGQEVTMRCQPILGHNTVFWYRQTMMQGLELLAYFRNRAPLDDSGMPKDRFSAEMPDATLATLKIQPSEPRDSAVYFCASGLVIGEGQETQYFGPGTRLLVL.

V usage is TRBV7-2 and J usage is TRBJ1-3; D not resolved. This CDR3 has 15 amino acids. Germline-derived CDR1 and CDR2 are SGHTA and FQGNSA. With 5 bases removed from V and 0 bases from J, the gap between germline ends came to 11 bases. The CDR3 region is CASSPGRFSGNTIYF. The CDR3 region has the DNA TGTGCCAGCAGCCCCGGACGGTTCTCTGGAAACACCATATATTTT.

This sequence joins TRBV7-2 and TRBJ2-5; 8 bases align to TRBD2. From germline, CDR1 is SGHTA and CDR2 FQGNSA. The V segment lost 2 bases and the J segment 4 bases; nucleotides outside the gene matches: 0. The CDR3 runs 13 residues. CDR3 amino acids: CASSLRGGETQYF. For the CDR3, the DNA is TGTGCCAGCAGCTTACGGGGGGGAGAGACCCAGTACTTC. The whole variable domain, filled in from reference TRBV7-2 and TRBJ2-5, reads GAGVSQSPSNKVTEKGKDVELRCDPISGHTALYWYRQSLGQGLEFLIYFQGNSAPDKSGLPSDRFSAERTGGSVSTLTIQRTQQEDSAVYLCASSLRGGETQYFGPGTRLLVL.

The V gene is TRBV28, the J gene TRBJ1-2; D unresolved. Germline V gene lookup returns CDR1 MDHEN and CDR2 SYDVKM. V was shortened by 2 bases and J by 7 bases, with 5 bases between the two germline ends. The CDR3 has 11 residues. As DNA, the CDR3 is TGTGCCAGCAGTTTAGGCCTTGGCTACACCTTC. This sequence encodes CASSLGLGYTF.

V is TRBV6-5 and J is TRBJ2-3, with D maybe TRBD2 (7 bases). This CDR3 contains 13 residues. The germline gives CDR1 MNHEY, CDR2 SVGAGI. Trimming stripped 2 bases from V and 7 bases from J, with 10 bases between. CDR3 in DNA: TGTGCCAGCAGTTACCGGGGGGCCAATACGCAGTATTTT. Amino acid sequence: CASSYRGANTQYF.